The 14 T cell receptor beta chains below were found in one sample sequenced in a study of CD8 T cells in Susac syndrome. When the RNA was reverse transcribed, random hexamers were used with an input of about 0.5 to 1 ug. Each CDR3 protein is one row after TCRdb ran MiXCR on the immunoSEQ multiplex PCR reads. The top ten clones hold about 0.29% of a sample with 95,000 to 150,000 distinct CDR3 sequences, roughly 94% of them seen once. The sequencing sample was made of CD8+ T cells from PBMCs. These receptors were collected from a human donor with Susac syndrome.

The gene calls are TRBV20-1 and TRBJ2-3; the D call may be TRBD1 or TRBD2 (5 bases each). This CDR3 region has 14 residues. Germline CDR1 is DFQATT and CDR2 is SNEGSKA (reference sequence). Deletions cut 2 bases from V and 2 bases from J, with 11 bases between. CDR3: CSARPIGATDTQYF. CDR3 nucleotides: TGCAGTGCTAGACCCATCGGGGCCACAGATACGCAGTATTTT.

The chain links TRBV29-1 to TRBJ2-3, with TRBD1 matching over 11 bases. V was clipped by 6 bases and J by 1 base; unmatched bases: 6. From germline, CDR1 is SQVTM and CDR2 ANQGSEA. The CDR3 loop spans 15 amino acids. The CDR3 sequence is CSVTRTGGRTDTQYF. In DNA, the CDR3 is TGCAGCGTCACCCGGACAGGGGGCCGCACAGATACGCAGTATTTT.

V is TRBV7-9 and J is TRBJ1-1; 10 bases match TRBD1. Germline CDR1 SEHNR, CDR2 FQNEAQ (reference sequence). V gave up 1 base and J gave up 3 bases; unmatched junction bases: 2. This CDR3 has 15 amino acids. The CDR3 region is CASSLGQGADTEAFF. CDR3 DNA: TGTGCCAGCAGCTTAGGACAGGGGGCGGACACTGAAGCTTTCTTT.

The genes are TRBV3-1 and TRBJ1-1; 9 bases are shared with TRBD1. The CDR3 consists of 15 residues. Germline assignment: CDR1 LGHDT and CDR2 YNNKEL (reference sequence). The J segment lost 7 bases and the V segment lost 0 bases, leaving 6 bases of the junction unmatched. The CDR3 bases are TGTGCCAGCAGCCAAGATACTACAGGGGGCTATGAAGCTTTCTTT. Translating gives CASSQDTTGGYEAFF.

This clonotype was found once. The chain carries TRBV7-3 and TRBJ2-1; 11 bases match TRBD2. The ends lost 5 bases at V and 6 bases at J; junction bases unmatched: 9. Germline loops: CDR1 SGHTA, CDR2 FQGTGA. The CDR3 runs to 16 residues. The CDR3 DNA reads TGTGCCAGCAGCCTCTTAGCGGGGGGGCTAGGCAATGAGCAGTTCTTC. This encodes CASSLLAGGLGNEQFF.

V usage is TRBV4-3 and J usage is TRBJ2-2; D remains ambiguous. Germline loops: CDR1 LGHNA, CDR2 YSLEER. This CDR3 is built from 13 residues. Deletions cut 0 bases from V and 4 bases from J, with 3 bases between. The CDR3 loop is CASSQDSTGELFF. The CDR3 DNA follows: TGCGCCAGCAGCCAAGATAGCACCGGGGAGCTGTTTTTT.

The chain employs TRBV12-5 and TRBJ1-1, with D unresolved. V lost 4 bases to trimming and J lost 0 bases, with 12 bases between them. This CDR3 has 15 amino acids. Germline lookup yields CDR1 LGHNT and CDR2 FRNRAP. CDR3 in DNA: TGTGCTAGTGGTTACCCGGGTCAGATGAACACTGAAGCTTTCTTT. It codes for CASGYPGQMNTEAFF.

The rearrangement links TRBV7-9 to TRBJ2-7, with D possibly matching TRBD2 (5 bases). The CDR3 is made up of 15 amino acids. Germline lookup yields CDR1 SEHNR and CDR2 FQNEAQ (reference sequence). Between the trimmed V and J ends, which lost 5 bases and 0 bases, there was a span of 14 bases. The CDR3: CASSLFRGNSYEQYF. CDR3 nucleotides: TGTGCCAGCAGCCTCTTCCGGGGTAACTCCTACGAGCAGTACTTC.

J is TRBJ2-7 and V is TRBV29-1; D perhaps matches TRBD1 (7 bases). In germline, CDR1 is SQVTM, CDR2 ANQGSEA. Trimming took 7 bases from V and 6 from J, leaving 16 bases between them. CDR3 size: 12 residues. CDR3 sequence reads: CSATGQEGEQYF. CDR3 sequence (DNA): TGCAGCGCCACCGGACAGGAGGGCGAGCAGTACTTC.

The V call is TRBV6-5, the J call TRBJ2-1; 10 nucleotides line up with TRBD2. This CDR3 has 15 amino acids. V gave up 2 bases and J gave up 8 bases; unmatched junction bases: 6. CDR1 and CDR2 (germline): MNHEY, SVGAGI. Here the CDR3 DNA reads TGTGCCAGCAGTTACAGGGCTAGCGGGGGAGATGAGCAGTTCTTC. This sequence encodes CASSYRASGGDEQFF.

V and J are TRBV9 and TRBJ2-1; TRBD2 matches at 16 bases. The CDR3 length is 16 residues. V was pared by 3 bases and J by 8 bases, with 5 bases of the junction left unmatched. CDR1 SGDLS and CDR2 YYNGEE come from the germline V gene. The CDR3 spells CASSAYGTSGGDEQFF. CDR3 nucleotide sequence: TGTGCCAGCAGCGCGTACGGGACTAGCGGGGGGGATGAGCAGTTCTTC.

The V and J genes are TRBV29-1 and TRBJ2-7; 9 bases line up with TRBD1. After removal of 6 bases from V and 5 bases from J, the junction contained 5 bases not matched to a gene. The CDR3 is 12 amino acids. Germline lookup yields CDR1 SQVTM and CDR2 ANQGSEA. CDR3 sequence (DNA): TGCAGCGTAGGGACAGGGTTGAACGAGCAGTACTTC. This translates into CSVGTGLNEQYF.

The chain combines TRBV3-1 with TRBJ1-5; 9 bases are shared with TRBD1. With V trimmed by 3 bases and J by 0 bases, 3 bases remained unmatched. The germline V gene has CDR1 LGHDT and CDR2 YNNKEL (reference sequence). The CDR3 runs 16 residues. Here the CDR3 reads CASSQRQGVSNQPQHF. The CDR3 coding sequence is TGTGCCAGCAGCCAGAGACAGGGGGTTAGCAATCAGCCCCAGCATTTT.

CDR3 amino acids: CASSERVWNSPLHF. The CDR3 region has the DNA TGTGCCAGCAGTGAACGCGTATGGAATTCACCCCTCCACTTT. V gene TRBV25-1 combines with J gene TRBJ1-6; D remains unclear. The CDR3 sequence is 14 residues long. Germline V gives CDR1 MGHDK, CDR2 SYGVNS. The germline V and J ends were trimmed by 2 bases and 7 bases, with 9 bases remaining between them.